What follows is one TCR beta chain and its context. The target antigen is unknown. The sequencing template was cDNA reverse transcribed from extracted RNA. The data were produced by immunoSEQ multiplex PCR, yet TCRdb's version contains in-frame clones alone and is incomplete. The table includes 150,000 to 200,000 clones, 59% detected once. Researchers picked out CD4+ and CD8+ T cells from PBMCs by sorting. The data stem from a study of CD8+ T cells in alopecia areata. The wider study: Treated patients received oral tofacitinib, 5 to 10 mg twice daily. A 6-month period off drug followed tofacitinib, which lasted 6 to 18 months.

The study's findings and limits: Lesional tissue from the scalp (especially in alopecia totalis/universalis) showed higher clonality than normal scalp.

From germline, CDR1 is SGHTA and CDR2 FQGNSA. Unmatched junction bases numbered 7, after V lost 1 base and J lost 2 bases. This CDR3 contains 16 residues. The V and J genes are TRBV7-2 and TRBJ2-5, with 7 bases matching TRBD2. The clonotype comes from a human donor with alopecia areata. Material: CD4+ T cells sorted from blood, obtained at week 0. Written as DNA, the CDR3 is TGTGCCAGCAGCTTAGGTTGGTCTAGCGGTCAAGAGACCCAGTACTTC. It translates to CASSLGWSSGQETQYF.